The T cell receptor beta chain under discussion was sequenced for a study of blood T cell repertoires in COVID-19. Sequenced by immunoSEQ multiplex PCR; TCRdb stores in-frame clones only, minus some. The sample has under 200,000 clones; roughly 82% are singletons. The ends were cut back, 6 bases at V and 0 bases at J, with 8 bases in the middle. Germline assignment: CDR1 SGHTA and CDR2 FQGTGA. This CDR3 is built from 14 residues. This clone appeared a few times. J is TRBJ2-2 and V is TRBV7-3; D is ambiguous. The sample taken for sequencing was peripheral blood. The receptor was isolated from a woman in her sixties or seventies with COVID-19, enrolled during active disease. Here the CDR3 DNA reads TGTGCCAGCAGGGTCACTTCGAACACCGGGGAGCTGTTTTTT. As protein: CASRVTSNTGELFF.